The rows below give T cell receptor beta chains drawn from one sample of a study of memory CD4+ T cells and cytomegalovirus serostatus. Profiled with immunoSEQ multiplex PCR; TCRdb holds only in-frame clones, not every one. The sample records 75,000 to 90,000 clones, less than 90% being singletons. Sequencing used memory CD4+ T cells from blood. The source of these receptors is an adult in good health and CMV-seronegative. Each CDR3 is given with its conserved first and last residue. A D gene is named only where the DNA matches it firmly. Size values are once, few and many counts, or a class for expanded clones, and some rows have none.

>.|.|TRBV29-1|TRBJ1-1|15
TGCAGCGTCGAGAGAGGGTTGGGGGGCTGGTCTGAAGCTTTCTTT
CSVERGLGGWSEAFF
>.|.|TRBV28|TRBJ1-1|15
TGTGCCAGCAGTTTACATTCGGGCAGGGTAAGGGAAGCTTTCTTT
CASSLHSGRVREAFF
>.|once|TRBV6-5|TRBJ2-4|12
TGTGCCAGCAGTTACTCGAAGGGAATTCAGTACTTC
CASSYSKGIQYF
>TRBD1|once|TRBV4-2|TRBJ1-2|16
TGTGCCAGCAGCCAAGATGGAGACAGGGGTGGGTATGGCTACACCTTC
CASSQDGDRGGYGYTF
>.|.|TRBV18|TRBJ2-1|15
TGTGCCAGCTCACCAACCCAAGACTCCTACAATGAGCAGTTCTTC
CASSPTQDSYNEQFF
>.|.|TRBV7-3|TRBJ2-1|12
TGTGCCAGCAGCTCAAGCCCCAATGAGCAGTTCTTC
CASSSSPNEQFF
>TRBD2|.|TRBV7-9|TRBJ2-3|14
TGTGCCAGCAGTCCTAGCGGGGGCACAGATACGCAGTATTTT
CASSPSGGTDTQYF
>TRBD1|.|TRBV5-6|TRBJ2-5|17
TGTGCCAGCAGCTTGGGGACAGGGTCTATCCCTAGGGAGACCCAGTACTTC
CASSLGTGSIPRETQYF
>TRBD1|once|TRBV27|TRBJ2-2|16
TGTGCCAGCAGTGGGGACAGGGCCCTTAACACCGGGGAGCTGTTTTTT
CASSGDRALNTGELFF
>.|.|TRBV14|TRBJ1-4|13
TGTGCCAGCAGCCGGGGTCTAAATGAAAAACTGTTTTTT
CASSRGLNEKLFF
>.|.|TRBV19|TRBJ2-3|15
TGTGCCAGTAGTATCCTCCCGACAGATACAGATACGCAGTATTTT
CASSILPTDTDTQYF
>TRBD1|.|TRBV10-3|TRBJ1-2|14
TGTGCCATCAGTGGCAATACAGGGGACTATGGCTACACCTTC
CAISGNTGDYGYTF
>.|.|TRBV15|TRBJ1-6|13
TGTGCCACCAGCAGACAGGGCGAATCACCCCTCCACTTT
CATSRQGESPLHF
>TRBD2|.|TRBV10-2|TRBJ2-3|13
TGCGCCAGCAGTGAAGCGGGGGGAGATACGCAGTATTTT
CASSEAGGDTQYF
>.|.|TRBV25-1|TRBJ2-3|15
TGTGCCAGCAGTGAATACCACTCGTTTGCGGATACGCAGTATTTT
CASSEYHSFADTQYF
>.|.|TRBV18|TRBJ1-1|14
TGTGCCAGCTCCGGGACATATCGGAACACTGAAGCTTTCTTT
CASSGTYRNTEAFF
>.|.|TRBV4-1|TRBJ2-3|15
TGCGCCAGCAGAAGGGCAACAGGGAACACAGATACGCAGTATTTT
CASRRATGNTDTQYF
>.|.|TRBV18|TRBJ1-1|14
TGTGCCAGCTCACCATCAGCATTGAACACTGAAGCTTTCTTT
CASSPSALNTEAFF
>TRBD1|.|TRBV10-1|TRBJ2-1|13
TGCGCCAGCAGTCCTCGACAGGGGAATGAGCAGTTCTTC
CASSPRQGNEQFF
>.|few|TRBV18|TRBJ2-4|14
TGTGCCAGCTCACCACCATCGACCAAAAACATTCAGTACTTC
CASSPPSTKNIQYF
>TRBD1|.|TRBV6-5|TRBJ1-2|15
TGTGCCAGCAGTTCCCCGGGACAGGGCGACTATGGCTACACCTTC
CASSSPGQGDYGYTF
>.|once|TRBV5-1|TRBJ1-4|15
TGCGCCAGCAGGGAACAGCCTGCAACTAATGAAAAACTGTTTTTT
CASREQPATNEKLFF
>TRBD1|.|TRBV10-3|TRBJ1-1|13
TGTGCCATCAGTGTACAGGGGACCACTGAAGCTTTCTTT
CAISVQGTTEAFF
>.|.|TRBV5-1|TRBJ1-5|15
TGCGCCAGCAGCTGGGCCGGGGATAGCAATCAGCCCCAGCATTTT
CASSWAGDSNQPQHF
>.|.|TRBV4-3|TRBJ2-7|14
TGCGCCAGCAGCCAAGGAAGGGAGCCCTACGAGCAGTACTTC
CASSQGREPYEQYF
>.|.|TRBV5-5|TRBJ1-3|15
TGTGCCAGCAGCAACGGGCCGGACTCTGGAAACACCATATATTTT
CASSNGPDSGNTIYF
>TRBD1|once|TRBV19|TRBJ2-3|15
TGTGCCAGTAGTGAGGGGTCAGGGGGCGCAAGGACGCAGTATTTT
CASSEGSGGARTQYF
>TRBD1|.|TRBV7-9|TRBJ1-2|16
TGTGCCAGCAGCTTATCCGGTGGGACAGGGGGCGATGGCTACACCTTC
CASSLSGGTGGDGYTF
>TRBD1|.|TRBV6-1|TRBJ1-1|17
TGTGCCAGCAGTGGAGTCTTGACAGGGGCCTCGAGCACTGAAGCTTTCTTT
CASSGVLTGASSTEAFF
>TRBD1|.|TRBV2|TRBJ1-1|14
TGTGCCAGCAGGGGGGACAGGGGGAACACTGAAGCTTTCTTT
CASRGDRGNTEAFF
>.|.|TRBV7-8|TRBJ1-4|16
TGTGCCAGCAGCTTGATGTCAGGGGCTCCTAATGAAAAACTGTTTTTT
CASSLMSGAPNEKLFF
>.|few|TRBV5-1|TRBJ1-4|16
TGCGCCAGCAGCTTGGGGACACTTGCAACTAATGAAAAACTGTTTTTT
CASSLGTLATNEKLFF
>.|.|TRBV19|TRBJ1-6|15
TGTGCCAGTTCTAACCAGGGAGAGGGGAATTCACCCCTCCACTTT
CASSNQGEGNSPLHF
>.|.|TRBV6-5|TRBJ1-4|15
TGTGCCAGCAGTTCCACCGGGACGGCGGGTGAAAAACTGTTTTTT
CASSSTGTAGEKLFF
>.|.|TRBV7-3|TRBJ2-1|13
TGTGCCAGCAGCTTGATTACCTCCGGGGAGCAGTTCTTC
CASSLITSGEQFF